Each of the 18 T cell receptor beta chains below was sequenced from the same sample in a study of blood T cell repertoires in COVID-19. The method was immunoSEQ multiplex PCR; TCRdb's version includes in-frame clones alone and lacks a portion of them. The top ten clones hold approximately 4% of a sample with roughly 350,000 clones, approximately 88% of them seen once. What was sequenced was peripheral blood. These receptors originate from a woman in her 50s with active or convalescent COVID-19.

The CDR3 DNA is TGCGCCAGCAGCTTGGGCCCGGGCGAGCAGTACTTC. It encodes CASSLGPGEQYF. The chain employs TRBV5-1 and TRBJ2-7; D is unresolved. Trimming pared 0 bases from V and 6 bases from J, leaving 7 bases between. The CDR3 extends over 12 amino acids. Germline V gene lookup returns CDR1 SGHRS and CDR2 YFSETQ. The full variable domain, in which reference TRBV5-1 and TRBJ2-7 provide the parts outside the CDR3, is KAGVTQTPRYLIKTRGQQVTLSCSPISGHRSVSWYQQTPGQGLQFLFEYFSETQRNKGNFPGRFSGRQFSNSRSEMNVSTLELGDSALYLCASSLGPGEQYFGPGTRLTVT.

CDR3 sequence: CASSPGSNQPQHF. The CDR3 DNA reads as TGTGCCAGCAGCCCCGGTAGCAATCAGCCCCAGCATTTT. This rearrangement joins TRBV9 to TRBJ1-5, with D hard to call. Germline V gene data show CDR1 as SGDLS and CDR2 as YYNGEE. This CDR3 is built from 13 residues. Trimming left V 4 bases short and J 0 bases short, with 5 bases between.

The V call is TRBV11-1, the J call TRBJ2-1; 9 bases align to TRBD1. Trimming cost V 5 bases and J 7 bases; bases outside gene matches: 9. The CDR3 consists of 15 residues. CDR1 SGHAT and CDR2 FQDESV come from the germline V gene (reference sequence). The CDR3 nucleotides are TGTGCCAGCAGCCCGGGACAGGGAAGGGGAAATGAGCAGTTCTTC. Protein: CASSPGQGRGNEQFF.

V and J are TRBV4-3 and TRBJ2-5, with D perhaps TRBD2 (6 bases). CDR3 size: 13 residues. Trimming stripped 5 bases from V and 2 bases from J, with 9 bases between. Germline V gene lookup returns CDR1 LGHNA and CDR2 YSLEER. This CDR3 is CASSSGLQETQYF. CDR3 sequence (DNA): TGCGCCAGCAGCTCGGGACTGCAAGAGACCCAGTACTTC.

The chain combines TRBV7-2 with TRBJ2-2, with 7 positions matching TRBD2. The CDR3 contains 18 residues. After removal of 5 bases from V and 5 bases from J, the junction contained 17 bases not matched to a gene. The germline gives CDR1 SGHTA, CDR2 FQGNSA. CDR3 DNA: TGTGCCAGCAGCCTACGACTAGCCCGGGGGATGGGGACCGGGGAGCTGTTTTTT. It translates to CASSLRLARGMGTGELFF.

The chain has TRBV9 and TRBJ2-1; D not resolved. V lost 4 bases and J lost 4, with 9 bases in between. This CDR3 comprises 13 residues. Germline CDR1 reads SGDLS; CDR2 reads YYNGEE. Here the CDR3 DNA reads TGTGCCAGCAGCCCGCACGGTTACAATGAGCAGTTCTTC. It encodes CASSPHGYNEQFF.

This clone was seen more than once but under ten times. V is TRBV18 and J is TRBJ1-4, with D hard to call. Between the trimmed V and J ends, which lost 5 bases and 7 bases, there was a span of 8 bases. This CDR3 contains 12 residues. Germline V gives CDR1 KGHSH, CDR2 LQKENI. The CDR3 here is CASSGGVEKLFF. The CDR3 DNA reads TGTGCCAGCTCAGGCGGAGTTGAAAAACTGTTTTTT.

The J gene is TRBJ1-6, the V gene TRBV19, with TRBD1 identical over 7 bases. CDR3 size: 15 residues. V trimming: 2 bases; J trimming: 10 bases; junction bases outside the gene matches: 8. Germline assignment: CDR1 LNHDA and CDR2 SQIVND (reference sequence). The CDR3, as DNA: TGTGCCAGTAGTATATCCCAGGGGGTAGGATCACCCCTCCACTTT. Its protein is CASSISQGVGSPLHF.

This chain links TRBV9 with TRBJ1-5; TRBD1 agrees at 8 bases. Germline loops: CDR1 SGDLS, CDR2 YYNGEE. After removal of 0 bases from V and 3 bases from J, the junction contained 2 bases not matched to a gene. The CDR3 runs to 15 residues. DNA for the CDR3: TGTGCCAGCAGCGTAGGCAGGGGGCTCAATCAGCCCCAGCATTTT. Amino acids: CASSVGRGLNQPQHF. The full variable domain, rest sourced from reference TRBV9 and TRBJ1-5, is DSGVTQTPKHLITATGQRVTLRCSPRSGDLSVYWYQQSLDQGLQFLIQYYNGEERAKGNILERFSAQQFPDLHSELNLSSLELGDSALYFCASSVGRGLNQPQHFGDGTRLSIL.

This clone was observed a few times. The CDR3: CASSTSLQGPLNPQHF. The CDR3 DNA follows: TGTGCCAGCAGTACGTCCCTACAGGGCCCCTTGAATCCCCAGCATTTT. The chain is built from TRBV6-2 or TRBV6-3 and TRBJ1-5; the D gene is possibly TRBD1 (6 bases). In germline, CDR1 is MNHEY, CDR2 SVGEGT. The germline V and J ends were trimmed by 5 bases and 10 bases, with 24 bases remaining between them. CDR3 length: 16 amino acids.

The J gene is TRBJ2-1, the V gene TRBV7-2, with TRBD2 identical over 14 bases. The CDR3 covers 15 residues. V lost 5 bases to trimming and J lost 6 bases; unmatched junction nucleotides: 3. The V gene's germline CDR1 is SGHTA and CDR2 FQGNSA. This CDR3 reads CASSAGLAGVNEQFF. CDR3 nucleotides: TGTGCCAGCAGCGCGGGACTAGCGGGGGTCAATGAGCAGTTCTTC.

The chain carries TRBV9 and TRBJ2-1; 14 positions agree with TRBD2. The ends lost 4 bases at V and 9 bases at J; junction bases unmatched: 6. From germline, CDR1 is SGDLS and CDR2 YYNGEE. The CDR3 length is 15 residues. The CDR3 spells CASSSWTSGRIEQFF. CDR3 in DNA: TGTGCCAGCAGCTCCTGGACTAGCGGGAGGATTGAGCAGTTCTTC.

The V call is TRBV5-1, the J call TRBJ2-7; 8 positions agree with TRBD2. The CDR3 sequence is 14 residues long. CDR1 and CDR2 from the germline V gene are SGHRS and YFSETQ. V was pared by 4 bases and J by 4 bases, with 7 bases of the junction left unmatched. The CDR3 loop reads CASSVSGGSYEQYF. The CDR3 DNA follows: TGCGCCAGCAGCGTGTCGGGAGGGTCTTACGAGCAGTACTTC.

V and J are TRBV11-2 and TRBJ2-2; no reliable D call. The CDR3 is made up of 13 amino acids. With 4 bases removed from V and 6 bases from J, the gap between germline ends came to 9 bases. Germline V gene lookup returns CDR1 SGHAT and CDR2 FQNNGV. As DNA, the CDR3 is TGTGCCAGCAGCTACTTGACTCCCGGGGAGCTGTTTTTT. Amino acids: CASSYLTPGELFF.

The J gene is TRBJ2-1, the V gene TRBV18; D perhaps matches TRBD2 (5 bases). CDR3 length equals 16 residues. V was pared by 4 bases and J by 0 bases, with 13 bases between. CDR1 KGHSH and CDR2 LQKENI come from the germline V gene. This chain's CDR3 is CASSRRAPSSYNEQFF. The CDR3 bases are TGTGCCAGCTCACGGCGGGCACCCAGCTCCTACAATGAGCAGTTCTTC.

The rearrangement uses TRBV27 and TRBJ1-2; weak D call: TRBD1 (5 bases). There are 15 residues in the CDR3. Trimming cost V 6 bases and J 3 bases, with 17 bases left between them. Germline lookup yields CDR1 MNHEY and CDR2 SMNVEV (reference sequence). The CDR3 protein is CASSHGTGLYYGYTF. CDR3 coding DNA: TGTGCCAGCAGCCACGGAACGGGACTGTACTATGGCTACACCTTC.

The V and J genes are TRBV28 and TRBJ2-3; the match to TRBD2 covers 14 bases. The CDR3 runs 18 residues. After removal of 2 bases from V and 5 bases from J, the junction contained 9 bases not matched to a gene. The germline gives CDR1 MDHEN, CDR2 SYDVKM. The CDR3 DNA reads TGTGCCAGCAGTTTACCCCCGGGACTAGCGGGAGTTCGAGATACGCAGTATTTT. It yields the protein CASSLPPGLAGVRDTQYF.

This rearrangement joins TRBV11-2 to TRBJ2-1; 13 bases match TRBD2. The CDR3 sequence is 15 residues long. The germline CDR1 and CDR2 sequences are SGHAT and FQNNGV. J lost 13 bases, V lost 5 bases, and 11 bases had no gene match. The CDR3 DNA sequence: TGTGCCAGCAGCCCCGGTCGACTAGCGGGGGGCCCCCAGTTCTTC. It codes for CASSPGRLAGGPQFF.